The 20 T cell receptor beta chains given below trace back to one sample, sequenced in a study of T cell responses to AZD1222 COVID-19 vaccine (dated by TCRdb to about 2021). Read against the paper, the sample's time point label means: baseline before first vaccination. The treatment or condition label, read with the paper, signifies: meningococcal conjugate vaccine given as trial control. Library generation was performed with the immunoSEQ multiplex PCR assay. In its TCRdb copy, this immuneACCESS table keeps in-frame sequences only and misses some clones. Where compared with another copy, unresolved V genes explain less than half of these, and the others have no known cause. The sample table lists some 99,000 clones, 88% of them with a count of one. The ten largest clones represent around 13% of the sample. The input for sequencing was peripheral blood, taken on day 0 of MenACWY control vaccination. The receptors derive from an adult in good health.

This chain joins TRBV7-9 and TRBJ1-5, with no clear D. Germline V gene lookup returns CDR1 SEHNR and CDR2 FQNEAQ (reference sequence). V lost 0 bases, J lost 3 bases, and 9 bases lay in between. The CDR3 is 15 residues long. The CDR3 region has the DNA TGTGCCAGCAGCTTAGCGAACGTACCCAATCAGCCCCAGCATTTT. Residues: CASSLANVPNQPQHF.

This chain connects TRBV7-2 to TRBJ2-7; D might be TRBD2 (5 bases). This CDR3 is 13 amino acids long. V was pared by 5 bases and J by 3 bases, with 11 bases between. The germline CDR1 and CDR2 sequences are SGHTA and FQGNSA. The CDR3 sequence is CASSALLVYEQYF. CDR3 in DNA: TGTGCCAGCAGCGCCCTACTAGTCTACGAGCAGTACTTC.

The chain is built from TRBV27 and TRBJ2-7; TRBD1 agrees at 8 bases. CDR3 length: 16 residues. Per germline, CDR1 MNHEY and CDR2 SMNVEV (reference sequence). Trimming cost V 8 bases and J 2 bases; bases outside gene matches: 14. This CDR3 is CASLSPQGAKPYEQYF. The CDR3 coding sequence is TGTGCCAGCCTGTCGCCTCAGGGGGCCAAGCCCTACGAGCAGTACTTC.

This sequence joins TRBV6-2 or TRBV6-3 and TRBJ1-5; D uncertain. The CDR3 length is 13 residues. V lost 6 bases and J 6 bases, leaving 12 bases between the germline ends. The germline CDR1 and CDR2 sequences are MNHEY and SVGEGT. The chain's CDR3 is CASSSPTFQPQHF. The CDR3 DNA reads TGTGCCAGCAGCTCCCCAACTTTTCAGCCCCAGCATTTT.

The chain links TRBV7-3 to TRBJ2-2; TRBD2 matches 7 bases. V lost 5 bases and J lost 4; bases outside the gene matches: 10. Germline V CDR1 and CDR2: SGHTA, FQGTGA. The CDR3 totals 16 residues. In DNA form, the CDR3 reads TGTGCCAGCAGCCCAAGGGCTAGCGGAACCACCGGGGAGCTGTTTTTT. Its translation: CASSPRASGTTGELFF.

This clone was detected only a few times. This chain joins TRBV21-1 and TRBJ2-7; TRBD2, the D gene given by the table, was not confirmed from the DNA. TRBV21-1 is a pseudogene. CDR3 length equals 13 residues. In nucleotides, the CDR3 is TGTGCCAGCAGCAAAGACCGGGGAAGGCAGCAGTACTTC. It yields the protein CASSKDRGRQQYF.

The V call is TRBV7-9, the J call TRBJ1-1, with TRBD1 as a possible D gene (5 bases). Trimming shortened V by 0 bases and J by 5 bases, and 13 bases separated the two germline ends. CDR3 length: 15 amino acids. Germline V gene sequence: CDR1 SEHNR, CDR2 FQNEAQ (reference sequence). The CDR3 bases are TGTGCCAGCAGCTTAGCGCTGGGGGGGTGGACTGAAGCTTTCTTT. This sequence encodes CASSLALGGWTEAFF.

The rearrangement joins TRBV20-1 to TRBJ2-7; perhaps TRBD2 as D (6 bases). V lost 5 bases, J lost 3 bases, and 14 bases lay in between. CDR1 is DFQATT and CDR2 is SNEGSKA in the germline V gene (reference sequence). The CDR3 extends over 13 amino acids. CDR3: CSAGDGRGYEQYF. Here the CDR3 DNA reads TGCAGTGCTGGTGACGGGAGAGGCTACGAGCAGTACTTC.

The chain carries TRBV5-1 and TRBJ2-7, with 11 bases aligning to TRBD2. There are 16 residues in the CDR3. Trimming at V came to 0 bases and at J to 3 bases, leaving 5 bases not matched to a gene. From germline, CDR1 is SGHRS and CDR2 YFSETQ. In DNA form, the CDR3 reads TGCGCCAGCAGCTTGGGACTAGCGGGACACGGCTACGAGCAGTACTTC. As protein: CASSLGLAGHGYEQYF.

V and J are TRBV28 and TRBJ1-2; D might be TRBD1 (6 bases). The CDR3 totals 15 residues. The ends were cut back, 4 bases at V and 0 bases at J, with 12 bases in the middle. Germline CDR1 reads MDHEN; CDR2 reads SYDVKM. The CDR3 DNA sequence: TGTGCCAGCAGTTATCTCGGGACATCTAACTATGGCTACACCTTC. The encoded protein is CASSYLGTSNYGYTF.

The V and J genes are TRBV4-2 and TRBJ2-5; 7 bases line up with TRBD2. Per germline, CDR1 LGHNA and CDR2 YNFKEQ. The ends lost 4 bases at V and 0 bases at J; junction bases unmatched: 8. The CDR3 length is 16 residues. The CDR3 region has the DNA TGTGCCAGCAGCCCTCTAAGAGCGGGGCACCAAGAGACCCAGTACTTC. Translated: CASSPLRAGHQETQYF.

The V and J genes are TRBV5-1 and TRBJ1-1, with a possible D match to TRBD1 (5 bases). Per germline, CDR1 SGHRS and CDR2 YFSETQ. V shed 0 bases and J shed 6 bases, with 9 bases lying between them. This CDR3 has 13 amino acids. CDR3 sequence: CASSLGGSAEAFF. The CDR3 DNA reads as TGCGCCAGCAGCTTGGGGGGGTCCGCTGAAGCTTTCTTT.

The CDR3 protein is CASSQALPGGGGYTF. CDR3 bases: TGTGCCAGCAGCCAAGCCCTCCCGGGGGGCGGTGGCTACACCTTC. The V call is TRBV14, the J call TRBJ1-2; D possibly corresponds to TRBD1 (6 bases). Between the trimmed V and J ends, which lost 1 base and 7 bases, there was a span of 16 bases. From germline, CDR1 is SGHDN and CDR2 FVKESK. The CDR3 length is 15 residues.

The chain combines TRBV11-3 with TRBJ2-1; maybe TRBD2 (5 bases). The length of the CDR3 is 14 residues. The germline CDR1 and CDR2 sequences are SGHNT and YENEEA. The ends were cut back, 3 bases at V and 1 base at J, with 7 bases in the middle. Here the CDR3 DNA reads TGTGCCAGCAGCTTGACGGGGTCCTACAATGAGCAGTTCTTC. Translation: CASSLTGSYNEQFF.

The V and J genes are TRBV27 and TRBJ2-1; 9 positions match TRBD1. V lost 3 bases and J lost 4; bases outside the gene matches: 4. From germline, CDR1 is MNHEY and CDR2 SMNVEV (reference sequence). This CDR3 comprises 15 residues. The CDR3 is CASSLDRGVYNEQFF. CDR3 nucleotides: TGTGCCAGCAGTTTGGACAGGGGAGTTTACAATGAGCAGTTCTTC.

V is TRBV29-1 and J is TRBJ1-5, with 7 bases matching TRBD1. Germline CDR1 is SQVTM and CDR2 is ANQGSEA. The length of the CDR3 is 13 residues. V dropped 6 bases and J dropped 3; count of bases not matched to a gene: 5. The CDR3 reads CSVAGTVNQPQHF. CDR3 DNA sequence: TGCAGCGTAGCCGGGACAGTCAATCAGCCCCAGCATTTT.

This chain connects TRBV2 to TRBJ2-1; tentatively, D is TRBD1 (6 bases). CDR3 length: 17 residues. Germline-derived CDR1 and CDR2 are SNHLY and FYNNEI. The V end was cut by 7 bases, the J end by 0 bases, with 19 bases between. This CDR3 is CASKGWTVTGSYNEQFF. The CDR3 DNA reads as TGTGCCAGCAAAGGGTGGACAGTAACAGGCTCCTACAATGAGCAGTTCTTC.

A few counts support this clone. The V gene is TRBV19, the J gene TRBJ1-3; D might be TRBD1 (5 bases). Trimming left V 6 bases short and J 0 bases short, with 12 bases between. Germline V lookup: CDR1 LNHDA, CDR2 SQIVND (reference sequence). This CDR3 is 15 amino acids long. The CDR3 DNA reads as TGTGCCAGTAGCCGGGACGTAACCTCTGGAAACACCATATATTTT. It yields the protein CASSRDVTSGNTIYF. The variable domain in full, with the rest retrieved from reference TRBV19 and TRBJ1-3, is DGGITQSPKYLFRKEGQNVTLSCEQNLNHDAMYWYRQDPGQGLRLIYYSQIVNDFQKGDIAEGYSVSREKKESFPLTVTSAQKNPTAFYLCASSRDVTSGNTIYFGEGSWLTVV.

The rearrangement joins TRBV11-2 to TRBJ2-7, with D unresolved. Trimming pared 5 bases from V and 3 bases from J, leaving 14 bases between. This CDR3 has 14 amino acids. From germline, CDR1 is SGHAT and CDR2 FQNNGV. CDR3 nucleotide sequence: TGTGCCAGCAGCCGTTTCTTAAGTGGCTACGAGCAGTACTTC. It translates to CASSRFLSGYEQYF.

This chain links TRBV6-1 with TRBJ1-1; D uncertain. The germline V gene encodes CDR1 MNHNS and CDR2 SASEGT. The CDR3 spans 13 residues. Between the trimmed V and J ends, which lost 3 bases and 1 base, there was a span of 6 bases. The CDR3 is CASSDTPNTEAFF. The CDR3 coding sequence is TGTGCCAGCAGTGACACACCGAACACTGAAGCTTTCTTT.